These T cell receptor beta chains were read from a single sample in a study of blood T cell repertoires in COVID-19. Profiling relied on immunoSEQ multiplex PCR, and the TCRdb table lists in-frame clones only, not all of them. The sample carries 150,000 to 200,000 clones, more than 70% recorded once. Sequenced: peripheral blood. These receptors all stem from a human donor in a cohort sampled during active COVID-19. CDR3s include the opening cysteine and the closing phenylalanine or tryptophan. Fields, in order: clone size, J gene, D gene, V gene, CDR3 protein, CDR3 DNA. A D gene is named only where the DNA matches it firmly. Rows may omit the clone size; those that give it use once, few, many or a size class.

>-|TRBJ2-7|-|TRBV11-2
CASSLDGLGGGAGRSYEQYF
TGTGCCAGCAGCTTAGATGGATTGGGGGGTGGTGCGGGCCGCTCCTACGAGCAGTACTTC
>-|TRBJ1-2|-|TRBV12-3/TRBV12-4
CASSLALGGGYTF
TGTGCCAGCAGTTTAGCCCTTGGCGGTGGCTACACCTTC
>-|TRBJ2-5|-|TRBV6-5
CASSQRETQYF
TGTGCCAGCAGCCAGCGGGAGACCCAGTACTTC
>-|TRBJ2-7|TRBD1|TRBV7-2
CASSPRQGGSYEQYF
TGTGCCAGCAGCCCCAGACAGGGGGGTTCCTACGAGCAGTACTTC
>-|TRBJ2-7|TRBD1|TRBV28
CASNTGQGHIVQYF
TGTGCCAGCAACACCGGACAGGGGCATATTGTGCAGTACTTC
>-|TRBJ2-5|TRBD1|TRBV19
CASTGQGAGTQYF
TGTGCCAGTACCGGACAGGGGGCTGGGACCCAGTACTTC
>few|TRBJ2-5|TRBD1|TRBV7-8
CASSLGGQGKETQYF
TGTGCCAGCAGCTTAGGGGGACAGGGGAAAGAGACCCAGTACTTC
>-|TRBJ2-7|TRBD1|TRBV6-2/TRBV6-3
CASSNTGTGVKQYF
TGTGCCAGCAGTAATACCGGGACAGGGGTCAAGCAGTACTTC
>once|TRBJ1-6|TRBD1|TRBV2
CASRRDRGSYNSPLHF
TGTGCCAGCAGGCGGGACAGGGGATCCTATAATTCACCCCTCCACTTT
>-|TRBJ2-7|TRBD2|TRBV10-3
CAISQTGGYEQYF
TGTGCCATCAGCCAGACGGGGGGCTACGAGCAGTACTTC
>-|TRBJ2-3|-|TRBV10-3
CAITDGRADTQYF
TGTGCCATCACCGACGGGAGAGCAGATACGCAGTATTTT
>-|TRBJ2-3|-|TRBV7-2
CASSVDGLSTDTQYF
TGTGCCAGCAGCGTGGACGGACTAAGCACAGATACGCAGTATTTT
>-|TRBJ2-3|-|TRBV7-9
CASRIVGATDTQYF
TGTGCCAGCAGGATAGTGGGGGCAACAGATACGCAGTATTTT